This record looks at one T cell receptor beta chain sequence and its context. Its antigen is unidentified. Sequencing used immunoSEQ version 4 in survey mode. TCRdb keeps only in-frame clones here, not all; method: immunoSEQ multiplex PCR. The sample lists roughly 41,000 clones, about 85% seen once, with 1.5% to 2% in the top ten. This entry belongs to a study of persistence of HIV-infected CD4 T cells. Study in general: CD4+ T cells responding to CMV or HIV-1 Gag were isolated.

V lost 7 bases to trimming and J lost 3 bases, with 12 bases between them. Germline V gene data show CDR1 as SNHLY and CDR2 as FYNNEI. The CDR3 length is 13 residues. Regarding the study as a whole: Bulk TCR data could not be restricted to HIV-1-infected CMV-responding cells. TCRbeta richness was lower in CMV- and Gag-responding cells than in anti-CD3/anti-CD28-responding cells.

Stimulation used approximately 10 ug/mL lysate from CMV-infected fibroblasts. CD40L-negative CD69-negative CD45RO-high memory CD4+ T cells were sorted as populations depleted of antigen-responding cells. The TCR was taken from an adult man with HIV who was CMV-seropositive. The chain employs TRBV2 and TRBJ1-1; no firm D call. The specimen was CD4+ T cells sorted from PBMCs after roughly 18-hour stimulation, collected from a patient who received antiretroviral therapy. CDR3 sequence (DNA): TGTGCCAGCAAAGGCAGCCAGTACACTGAAGCTTTCTTT. This gives the protein CASKGSQYTEAFF. The whole variable domain, remainder taken from reference TRBV2 and TRBJ1-1, is EPEVTQTPSHQVTQMGQEVILRCVPISNHLYFYWYRQILGQKVEFLVSFYNNEISEKSEIFDDQFSVERPDGSNFTLKIRSTKLEDSAMYFCASKGSQYTEAFFGQGTRLTVV.